The 11 T cell receptor beta chains listed next were all sequenced from one sample in a study of cytomegalovirus exposure and HLA in healthy donors. The PCR ran on 60 Vbeta and 13 Jbeta primers. Method: immunoSEQ multiplex PCR; TCRdb's copy keeps in-frame clones and lacks some. Here the sample spans 150,000 to 200,000 clones, roughly 75% being singletons. The specimen was PBMCs. The origin of the receptors is a woman between 40 and 50 years old in good health and CMV-seropositive.

This chain joins TRBV19 and TRBJ1-1, with D uncertain. This CDR3 contains 14 residues. Germline CDR1 is LNHDA and CDR2 is SQIVND (reference sequence). V gave up 0 bases and J gave up 11 bases, with 16 bases separating them. CDR3 bases: TGTGCCAGTAGTATAGATGAAGGACGGGGAATGGCTTTCTTT. It translates to CASSIDEGRGMAFF.

V and J are TRBV29-1 and TRBJ1-5, with D perhaps TRBD1 (6 bases). V lost 5 bases and J 4 bases, leaving 12 bases between the germline ends. From germline, CDR1 is SQVTM and CDR2 ANQGSEA. The CDR3 is 13 amino acids. CDR3 residues: CSVLLGANQPQHF. The CDR3 DNA follows: TGCAGCGTTCTTCTGGGGGCAAATCAGCCCCAGCATTTT.

The chain carries TRBV15 and TRBJ2-5; 7 nucleotides line up with TRBD2. Trimming removed 1 base from V and 2 bases from J; junction bases left unmatched: 7. This CDR3 comprises 16 residues. From germline, CDR1 is LNHNV and CDR2 YYDKDF (reference sequence). The CDR3 DNA follows: TGTGCCACCAGCAGAGGGGCTAGCGGTAAACAAGAGACCCAGTACTTC. Its translation is CATSRGASGKQETQYF.

The genes are TRBV11-2 and TRBJ1-1, with D perhaps TRBD1 (6 bases). CDR1 SGHAT and CDR2 FQNNGV come from the germline V gene. V gave up 1 base and J gave up 1 base, with 16 bases separating them. CDR3 size: 17 residues. The CDR3: CASSLAQGRGANTEAFF. CDR3 DNA sequence: TGTGCCAGCAGCTTAGCTCAAGGGCGGGGGGCGAACACTGAAGCTTTCTTT.

V and J are TRBV28 and TRBJ1-4, with D possibly being TRBD1 (6 bases). Germline loops: CDR1 MDHEN, CDR2 SYDVKM. The CDR3 length is 14 residues. Trimming removed 6 bases from V and 4 bases from J, with 12 bases in between. The DNA for the CDR3 is TGTGCCAGCAGCTCCGGGACACATAATGAAAAACTGTTTTTT. It codes for CASSSGTHNEKLFF.

Only a few counts were recorded for this clone. The chain carries TRBV4-3 and TRBJ2-7; TRBD2 might be the D (5 bases). Germline V gene sequence: CDR1 LGHNA, CDR2 YSLEER. Trimming cost V 0 bases and J 4 bases, with 10 bases left between them. This CDR3 contains 14 residues. The CDR3 sequence is CASSQEVGSYEQYF. For the CDR3, the DNA is TGCGCCAGCAGCCAAGAAGTTGGGAGTTACGAGCAGTACTTC.

The chain has TRBV7-3 and TRBJ2-1, with 8 bases fitting TRBD2. Looked up from germline, CDR1 is SGHTA and CDR2 is FQGTGA. This CDR3 region has 13 residues. The V and J ends lost 8 bases and 7 bases, in that order; junction bases with no gene match: 7. CDR3 nucleotides: TGTGCCAGCGGCAAAGCGGGAGCTAATGAGCAGTTCTTC. Translation: CASGKAGANEQFF. The full variable domain, with the rest looked up from reference TRBV7-3 and TRBJ2-1, is GAGVSQTPSNKVTEKGKYVELRCDPISGHTALYWYRQSLGQGPEFLIYFQGTGAADDSGLPNDRFFAVRPEGSVSTLKIQRTERGDSAVYLCASGKAGANEQFFGPGTRLTVL.

The chain joins TRBV28 to TRBJ1-5, with D perhaps TRBD1 (5 bases). Trimming took 7 bases from V and 6 from J, leaving 19 bases between them. Germline V gene lookup returns CDR1 MDHEN and CDR2 SYDVKM. This CDR3 contains 15 residues. The CDR3 coding sequence is TGTGCCAGCAAAAAAGGGCAGGGTGGTAGTCAGCCCCAGCATTTT. Protein: CASKKGQGGSQPQHF.

This chain joins TRBV27 and TRBJ2-7; 9 bases map to TRBD1. The trim removed 2 bases at V and 4 bases at J, leaving 33 bases unmatched. The CDR3 consists of 24 residues. CDR1 and CDR2 (germline): MNHEY, SMNVEV (reference sequence). The CDR3 bases are TGTGCCAGCAGTTTAAGAGGGTGGGAAACAGGGGGCCAAACAGTCGAGAGGAGGGGGTACGAGCAGTACTTC. Amino acid sequence: CASSLRGWETGGQTVERRGYEQYF.

This chain joins TRBV30 and TRBJ2-2, with 7 bases aligning to TRBD1. The J segment lost 4 bases and the V segment lost 0 bases, leaving 8 bases of the junction unmatched. Germline V gives CDR1 GTSNPN, CDR2 SVGIG (reference sequence). The CDR3 is 16 residues long. In nucleotides, the CDR3 is TGTGCCTGGAGTGTAAGGGGGCACATGAGCACCGGGGAGCTGTTTTTT. Protein product: CAWSVRGHMSTGELFF.

The chain carries TRBV6-5 and TRBJ1-1; 9 positions agree with TRBD1. Unmatched junction bases numbered 10, after V lost 6 bases and J lost 11 bases. The CDR3 contains 13 residues. Germline CDR1 MNHEY, CDR2 SVGAGI. The CDR3 loop reads CASRPRTGVAAFF. The CDR3 nucleotides read TGTGCCAGCAGACCAAGGACAGGGGTTGCGGCTTTCTTT.